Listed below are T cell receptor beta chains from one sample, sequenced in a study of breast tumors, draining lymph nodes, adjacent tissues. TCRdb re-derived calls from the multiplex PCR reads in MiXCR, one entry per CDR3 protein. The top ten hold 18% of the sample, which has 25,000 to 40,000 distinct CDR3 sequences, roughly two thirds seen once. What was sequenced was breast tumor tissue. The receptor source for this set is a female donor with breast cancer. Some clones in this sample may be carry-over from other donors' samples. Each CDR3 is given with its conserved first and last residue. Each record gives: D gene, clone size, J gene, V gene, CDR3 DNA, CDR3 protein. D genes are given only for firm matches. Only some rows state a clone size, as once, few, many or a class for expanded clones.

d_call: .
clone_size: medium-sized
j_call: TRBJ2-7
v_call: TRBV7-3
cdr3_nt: TGTGCCAGCAGCTCGGACGTCTCCTACGAGCAGTACTTC
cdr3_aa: CASSSDVSYEQYF

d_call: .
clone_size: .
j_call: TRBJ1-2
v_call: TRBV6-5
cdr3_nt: TGTGCCAGCAGCCCAACATCCTATGGCTACACCTTC
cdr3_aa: CASSPTSYGYTF

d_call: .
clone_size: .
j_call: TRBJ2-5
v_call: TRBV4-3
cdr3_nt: TGCGCCAGCAGCATAGACAGGAAAGAGACCCAGTACTTC
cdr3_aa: CASSIDRKETQYF

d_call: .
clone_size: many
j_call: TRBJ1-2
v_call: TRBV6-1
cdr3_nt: TGTGCCAGCAGTGCAGGGGCGCATGGCTACACCTTC
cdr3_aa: CASSAGAHGYTF

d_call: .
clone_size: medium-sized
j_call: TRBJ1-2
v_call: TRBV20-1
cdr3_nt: TGCAGTGCTAGAGAGACCTACTATGGCTACACCTTC
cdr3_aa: CSARETYYGYTF

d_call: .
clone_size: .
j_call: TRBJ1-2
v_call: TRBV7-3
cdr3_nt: TGTGCCAGCAGCCCCGGCTATGGCTATGGCTACACCTTC
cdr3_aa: CASSPGYGYGYTF

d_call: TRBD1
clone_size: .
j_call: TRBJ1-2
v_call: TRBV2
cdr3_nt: TGTGCCAGCAGTACCTGGGACAGGGAGATTAATGGCTACACCTTC
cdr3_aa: CASSTWDREINGYTF

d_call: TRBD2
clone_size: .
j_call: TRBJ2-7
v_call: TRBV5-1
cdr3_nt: TGCGCCAGCAGTCTCGGACTAGCGCGAGGGGGAGGGACCTACGAGCAGTACTTC
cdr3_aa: CASSLGLARGGGTYEQYF

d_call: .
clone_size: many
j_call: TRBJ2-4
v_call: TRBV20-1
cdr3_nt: TGCAGTGCTAGACAGGGAAGCATTCAGTACTTC
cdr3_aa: CSARQGSIQYF

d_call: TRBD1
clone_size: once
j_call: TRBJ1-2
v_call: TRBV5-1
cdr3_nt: TGCGCCAGCAGCCTGGAGCAAGGCAGGGGGCATTCCTATGGCTACACCTTC
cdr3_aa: CASSLEQGRGHSYGYTF

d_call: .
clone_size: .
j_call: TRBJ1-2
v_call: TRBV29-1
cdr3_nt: TGCAGCCACTCTTTGGGTGGGGAGGGCTACACCTTC
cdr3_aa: CSHSLGGEGYTF

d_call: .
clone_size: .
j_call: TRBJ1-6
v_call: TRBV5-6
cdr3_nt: TGTGCCAGCAGCTTCATTCTCAGAGTCTCCTATAATTCACCCCTCCACTTT
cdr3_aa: CASSFILRVSYNSPLHF

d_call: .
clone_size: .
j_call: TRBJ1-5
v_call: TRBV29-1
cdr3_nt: TGCAGCGTTGGGTTTGGCCGACAGCCCCAGCATTTT
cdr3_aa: CSVGFGRQPQHF

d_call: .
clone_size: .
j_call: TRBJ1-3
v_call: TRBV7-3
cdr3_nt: TGTGCCAGCAGCTTAGGACAGTCAAGCTCTGGAAACACCATATATTTT
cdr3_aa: CASSLGQSSSGNTIYF

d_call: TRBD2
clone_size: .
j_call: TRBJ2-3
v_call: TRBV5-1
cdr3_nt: TGCGCCAGTAGCGGGGGGGCCGGGGGCACAGATACGCAGTATTTT
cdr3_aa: CASSGGAGGTDTQYF

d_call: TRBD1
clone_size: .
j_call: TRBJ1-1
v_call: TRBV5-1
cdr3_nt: TGCGCCAGCAGACAGGGGAGCACTGAAGCTTTCTTT
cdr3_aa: CASRQGSTEAFF

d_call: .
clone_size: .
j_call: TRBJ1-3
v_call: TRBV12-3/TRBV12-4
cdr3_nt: TGTGCCAGCAGACCGACAGCAGCTGGAAACACCATATATTTT
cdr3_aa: CASRPTAAGNTIYF

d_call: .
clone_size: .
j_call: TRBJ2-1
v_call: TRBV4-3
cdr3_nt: TGCGCCAGCAGCCTATCACGGGGATGGAACAATGAGCAGTTCTTC
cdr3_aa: CASSLSRGWNNEQFF

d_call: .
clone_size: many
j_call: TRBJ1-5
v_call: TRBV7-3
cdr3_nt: TGTGCCAGCAGCTTCGGGAGGGATCAGCCCCAGCATTTT
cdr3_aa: CASSFGRDQPQHF

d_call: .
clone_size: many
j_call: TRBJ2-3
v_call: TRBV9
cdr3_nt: TGTGCCAGCAACCCGGGGGTAGTTAGCACAGATACGCAGTATTTT
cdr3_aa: CASNPGVVSTDTQYF

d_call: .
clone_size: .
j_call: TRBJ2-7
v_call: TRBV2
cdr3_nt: TGTGCCAGCACCCTTCAATCCGAGCAGTACTTC
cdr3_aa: CASTLQSEQYF

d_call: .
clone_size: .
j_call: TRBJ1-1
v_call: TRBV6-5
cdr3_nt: TGTGCCAGCAGTCACTCGAGGAGTCGTCGGGGGCGGGAGAACACTGAAGCTTGCTTT
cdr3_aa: CASSHSRSRRGRENTEACF

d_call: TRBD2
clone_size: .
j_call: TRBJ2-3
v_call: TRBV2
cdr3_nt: TGTGCCAGCAGAGGGACTAGCGGAACTACAGATACGCAGTATTTT
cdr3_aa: CASRGTSGTTDTQYF

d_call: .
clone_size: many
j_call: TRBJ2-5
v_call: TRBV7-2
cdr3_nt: TGTGCCAGCAGCCGAAGACTGAGGGGCCAAGAGACCCAGCACTTC
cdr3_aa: CASSRRLRGQETQHF

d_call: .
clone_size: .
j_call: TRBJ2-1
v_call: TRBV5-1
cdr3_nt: TGCGCCAGCACCACGAGCGGAAATAACTCCTACAATGAGCAGTTCTTC
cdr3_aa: CASTTSGNNSYNEQFF

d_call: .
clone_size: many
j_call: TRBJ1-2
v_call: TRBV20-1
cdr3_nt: TGCTCTTGGACCGATGCTAACTATGGCTCCACCTTC
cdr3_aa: CSWTDANYGSTF

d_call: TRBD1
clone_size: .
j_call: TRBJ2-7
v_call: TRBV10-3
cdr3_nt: TGTGCCATCAGTGAGATGCCGGGACAGGGAAACGAGCAGTACTTC
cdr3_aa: CAISEMPGQGNEQYF

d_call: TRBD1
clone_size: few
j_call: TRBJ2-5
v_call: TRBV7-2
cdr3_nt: TGTGCCAGCAGCTCAGAAAGTAGGGGGCGAGAGACCCAGTACTTC
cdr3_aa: CASSSESRGRETQYF

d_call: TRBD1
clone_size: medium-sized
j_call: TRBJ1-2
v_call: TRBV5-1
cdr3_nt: TGCGCCAGCAGCGTGGACAGGGGGTATGGCTACACCTTC
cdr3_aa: CASSVDRGYGYTF

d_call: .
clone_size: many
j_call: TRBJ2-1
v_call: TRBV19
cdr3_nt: TGTGCCAGTAGTATCTCCCAACAGGGGGGGTACAATGAGCAGTTCTTC
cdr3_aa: CASSISQQGGYNEQFF

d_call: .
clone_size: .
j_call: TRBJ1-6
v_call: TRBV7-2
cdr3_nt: TGTGCCAGCCGCCAGGGTGAGAATTATTCACCCCTCCACTTT
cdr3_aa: CASRQGENYSPLHF

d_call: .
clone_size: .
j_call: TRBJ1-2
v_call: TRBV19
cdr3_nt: TGTGCCAGTAGTACCCAAGCAGGGGAAGGCTACACCTTC
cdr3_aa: CASSTQAGEGYTF

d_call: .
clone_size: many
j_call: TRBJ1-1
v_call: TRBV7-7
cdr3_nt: TGTGCTAGCAGCCGGGACCTAAACACTGAAGCTTTCTTT
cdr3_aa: CASSRDLNTEAFF

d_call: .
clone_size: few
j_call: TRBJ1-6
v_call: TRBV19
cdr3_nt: TGTGCCTCCGTAAGCGGGGGGACTGGTAATTCACCCCTCCACTTT
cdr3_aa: CASVSGGTGNSPLHF

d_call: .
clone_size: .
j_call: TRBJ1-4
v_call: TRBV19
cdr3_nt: TGTGCCAGTAGTATTTTGCGTGAAAAACTGTTTTTT
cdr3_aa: CASSILREKLFF

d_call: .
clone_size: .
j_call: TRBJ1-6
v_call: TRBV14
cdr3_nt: TGTGCCAGCAGCCAAGTTGGGTCCTATAATTCACCCCTCCACTTT
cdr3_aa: CASSQVGSYNSPLHF

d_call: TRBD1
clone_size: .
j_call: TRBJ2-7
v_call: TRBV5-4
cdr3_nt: TGTGCCAGCAGCAGAGAGGGGGCGCGGGAGCAGTACTTC
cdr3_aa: CASSREGAREQYF

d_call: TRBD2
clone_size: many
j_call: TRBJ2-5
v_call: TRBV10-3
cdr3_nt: TGTGCCATCGCCGCCCCGCCGGGGGGGGCCAGAGAGACCCAGTACTTC
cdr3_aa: CAIAAPPGGARETQYF

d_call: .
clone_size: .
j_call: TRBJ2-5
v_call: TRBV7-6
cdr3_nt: TGTGCCAGCAGACCCCTGTGGGAGGCCCAAGAGACCCAGTACTTC
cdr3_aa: CASRPLWEAQETQYF

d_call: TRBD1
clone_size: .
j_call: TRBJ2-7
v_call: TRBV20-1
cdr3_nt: TGCAGTGCTAGAGGAGATCGAGGACAGGCTTACGAGCAGTACTTC
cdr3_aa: CSARGDRGQAYEQYF

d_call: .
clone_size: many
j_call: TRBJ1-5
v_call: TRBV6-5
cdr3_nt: TGTGCCAGCAGTCACTCGCGGGGCAGCATAAACAATCAGCCCCAGCATTTT
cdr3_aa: CASSHSRGSINNQPQHF

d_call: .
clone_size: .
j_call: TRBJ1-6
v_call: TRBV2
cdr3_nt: TGTGCCAGCAGTGATAGCCAGGGCGATAATTCGCCCCTCCACTTT
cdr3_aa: CASSDSQGDNSPLHF

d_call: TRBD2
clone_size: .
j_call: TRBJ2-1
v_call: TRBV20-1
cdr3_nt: TGCAGTGCTAGAGGGGGGACTAGCGGGAGGAATTACAATGAGCAGTTCTTC
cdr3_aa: CSARGGTSGRNYNEQFF

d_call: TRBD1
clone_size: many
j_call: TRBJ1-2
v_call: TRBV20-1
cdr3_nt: TGCAGTGCTCATGGGACAGGGGTCAACTATGGCTACACCTTC
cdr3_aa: CSAHGTGVNYGYTF

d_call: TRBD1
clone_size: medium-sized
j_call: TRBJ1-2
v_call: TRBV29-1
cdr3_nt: TGCAGCGTTGAGGGACAGGGAGGGCGTAACTATGGCTACACCTTC
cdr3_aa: CSVEGQGGRNYGYTF

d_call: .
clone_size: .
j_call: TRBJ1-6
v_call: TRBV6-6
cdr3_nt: TGTGCCAGCACCCCCCGGGGAAGTTCACCCCTCCACTTT
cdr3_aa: CASTPRGSSPLHF

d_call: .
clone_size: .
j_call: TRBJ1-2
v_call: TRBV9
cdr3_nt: TGTGCCAGCAGCGTTAACAACTATGGCTACACCTTC
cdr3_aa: CASSVNNYGYTF

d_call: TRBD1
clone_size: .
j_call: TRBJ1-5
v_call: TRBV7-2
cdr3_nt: TGTGCCAGCAGCGCCACAGGGGTTCAGCCCCAGCATTTT
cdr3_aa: CASSATGVQPQHF

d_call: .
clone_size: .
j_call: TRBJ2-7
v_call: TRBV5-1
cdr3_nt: TGCGCCAGCAGCTTAGGAGCATCGACAGAGTACGAGCAGTACTTC
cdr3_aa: CASSLGASTEYEQYF

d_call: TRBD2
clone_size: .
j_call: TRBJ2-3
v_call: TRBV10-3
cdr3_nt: TGTGCCACAGGGACTAGCGGGAGTCCGTGGGGTGATACGCAGTATTTT
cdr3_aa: CATGTSGSPWGDTQYF

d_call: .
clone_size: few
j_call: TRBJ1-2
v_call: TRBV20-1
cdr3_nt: TGCAGTGCTACTCTTCGGGGCTATGGCTACACCTTC
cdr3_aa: CSATLRGYGYTF

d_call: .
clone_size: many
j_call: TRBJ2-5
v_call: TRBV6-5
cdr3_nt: TGTGCCAGCAGTTACACGACAGGTTCCGGAGAGACCCAGTACTTC
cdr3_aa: CASSYTTGSGETQYF

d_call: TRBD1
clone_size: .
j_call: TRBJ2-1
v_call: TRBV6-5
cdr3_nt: TGTGCCAGCACCCTAGATGGGGACAGGGTGTACAATGAGCAGTTCTTC
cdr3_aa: CASTLDGDRVYNEQFF

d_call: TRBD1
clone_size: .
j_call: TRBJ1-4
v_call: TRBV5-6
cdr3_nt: TGTGCCAGCAGCTTGGTGGGGACAGGGGATGAAAAACTGTTTTTT
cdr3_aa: CASSLVGTGDEKLFF

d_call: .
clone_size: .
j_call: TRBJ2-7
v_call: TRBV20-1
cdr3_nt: TGCAGTGCTACCTCCGTCGACGTCCCCAACTACGAGCAGTACTTC
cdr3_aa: CSATSVDVPNYEQYF

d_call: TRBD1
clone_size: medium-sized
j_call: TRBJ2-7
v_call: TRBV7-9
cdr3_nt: TGTGCCAGCAGCTCGACAGGGTACGAGCAGTACTTC
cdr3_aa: CASSSTGYEQYF

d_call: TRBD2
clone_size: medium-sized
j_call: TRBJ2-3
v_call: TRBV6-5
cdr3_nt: TGTGCCAGCAGTTACTCGGGACTAGCGAGAGCTAGCACAGATACGCAGTATTTT
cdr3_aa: CASSYSGLARASTDTQYF